This T cell receptor (beta chain) was identified during a study of cytomegalovirus exposure and HLA in healthy donors. About the study: The approximately 700 first-cohort repertoires shared a platform with the approximately 130 validation repertoires, as reported in a later analysis.

The study's findings and limits: Subsequent analysis found a tendency for first-cohort TCR clusters to co-occur within the 95 to 150 validation repertoires. Cytomegalovirus association was assigned to some 160 TCR beta chains.

Method: immunoSEQ multiplex PCR; TCRdb's copy keeps in-frame clones and lacks some. The table includes about 150,000 clones, approximately 86% detected once. As for this clone: What it binds is unknown.

The CDR3 has 13 amino acids. V lost 5 bases to trimming and J lost 2 bases; unmatched junction nucleotides: 2. Germline assignment: CDR1 SEHNR and CDR2 FQNEAQ (reference sequence). The chain carries TRBV7-9 and TRBJ1-1, with TRBD1 identical over 7 bases. Specimen: PBMCs. The sequence came from a man aged 18 to 30 in good health and CMV-seropositive. The CDR3 sequence: CASSRDSNTEAFF. In DNA form, the CDR3 reads TGTGCCAGCAGCCGGGACAGCAACACTGAAGCTTTCTTT.